The 23 T cell receptor beta chains below were found in one sample sequenced in a study of graft-versus-host responses after intestinal transplantation. The table came from immunoSEQ multiplex PCR; TCRdb's copy has only in-frame clones and leaves some out. The data hold about 15,000 clones, with roughly 68% observed a single time. Tissue processing of the graft released intraepithelial and lamina propria lymphocytes from it. This specimen consisted of ileum tissue, obtained around 690 days after intestinal transplantation. These receptor sequences come from a human patient who received an intestinal transplant, so some T cells may come from the graft donor.

The gene calls are TRBV5-1 and TRBJ1-1, with D unclear. Per germline, CDR1 SGHRS and CDR2 YFSETQ. V gave up 4 bases and J gave up 0 bases, with 10 bases separating them. This CDR3 contains 14 residues. The CDR3 coding sequence is TGCGCCAGCAGCCACCGGGCATTGAACACTGAAGCTTTCTTT. This sequence encodes CASSHRALNTEAFF.

This clone has more than one count but fewer than ten. V is TRBV7-2 and J is TRBJ2-1, with a tentative D call TRBD2 (6 bases). Germline CDR1 and CDR2: SGHTA and FQGNSA. CDR3 length equals 15 residues. Trimming pared 5 bases from V and 2 bases from J, leaving 13 bases between. In DNA, the CDR3 is TGTGCCAGCAGCACCCGGGACTTGACCTACAATGAGCAGTTCTTC. Translated: CASSTRDLTYNEQFF.

This clone was seen only a few times. The rearrangement links TRBV19 to TRBJ1-2; D is possibly TRBD1 (6 bases). The CDR3 extends over 14 amino acids. V was cut by 5 bases and J by 3 bases, with 13 bases left in between. Looked up from germline, CDR1 is LNHDA and CDR2 is SQIVND (reference sequence). The chain's CDR3 is CASSYGTTDYGYTF. The DNA for the CDR3 is TGTGCCAGTAGTTACGGGACAACTGACTATGGCTACACCTTC.

The rearrangement links TRBV28 to TRBJ2-3, with 8 bases aligning to TRBD1. This CDR3 is 13 amino acids long. The germline V gene has CDR1 MDHEN and CDR2 SYDVKM. J was trimmed by 6 bases and V by 7 bases; bases with no gene match: 6. As DNA, the CDR3 is TGTGCCAGCACCCTGACAGGGGACGATACGCAGTATTTT. Translating it yields CASTLTGDDTQYF.

Note on this clone: A much larger clone lies a single base off, so this may be a read error. V usage is TRBV5-1 and J usage is TRBJ1-3; 12 bases fit TRBD1. This CDR3 is 15 amino acids long. V shed 4 bases, J shed 4 bases, and the junction held 3 bases outside the gene matches. Germline assignment: CDR1 SGHRS and CDR2 YFSETQ. The CDR3 nucleotides are TGCGCCAGCAGCCCAGGGACAGGGGGCGGAAACACCATATATTTT. It encodes CASSPGTGGGNTIYF. The full variable domain, rest sourced from reference TRBV5-1 and TRBJ1-3, is KAGVTQTPRYLIKTRGQQVTLSCSPISGHRSVSWYQQTPGQGLQFLFEYFSETQRNKGNFPGRFSGRQFSNSRSEMNVSTLELGDSALYLCASSPGTGGGNTIYFGEGSWLTVV.

The chain employs TRBV5-4 and TRBJ1-3; D is perhaps TRBD1 (5 bases). V gave up 0 bases and J gave up 1 base, with 17 bases separating them. Germline V gene sequence: CDR1 SGHNT, CDR2 YYREEE (reference sequence). The CDR3 consists of 18 residues. This CDR3 reads CASSLGGPGRFSGNTIYF. In DNA form, the CDR3 reads TGTGCCAGCAGCTTGGGCGGTCCGGGACGGTTTTCTGGAAACACCATATATTTT.

The chain has TRBV18 and TRBJ1-4; D call uncertain. The CDR3 has 13 amino acids. V lost 4 bases, J lost 6 bases, and 9 bases lay in between. Per the germline V gene, CDR1 is KGHSH and CDR2 is LQKENI. The CDR3 sequence is CASSLTTDEKLFF. The CDR3 coding sequence is TGTGCCAGCTCACTCACCACTGATGAAAAACTGTTTTTT.

The gene calls are TRBV10-3 and TRBJ1-1; tentative D call: TRBD1 (5 bases). The CDR3 covers 14 residues. The V gene's germline CDR1 is ENHRY and CDR2 SYGVKD. V was pared by 3 bases and J by 1 base, with 9 bases between. In DNA, the CDR3 is TGTGCCATCAGTGAACAGGTAAAGAACACTGAAGCTTTCTTT. It encodes CAISEQVKNTEAFF.

J is TRBJ1-2 and V is TRBV18, with 10 bases that match TRBD1. Germline V CDR1 and CDR2: KGHSH, LQKENI. The junction had 8 bases not matched to a gene; V was cut back by 6 bases and J by 7 bases. The CDR3 runs to 14 residues. The CDR3 loop reads CASSESGTGAGYTF. CDR3 in DNA: TGTGCCAGCTCGGAGTCCGGGACAGGGGCTGGCTACACCTTC.

This clone was counted once. The genes are TRBV5-1 and TRBJ2-5; D remains ambiguous. Gene TRBJ2-7 matches the end of the DNA better, so the J call may be wrong. This CDR3 region has 11 residues. CDR1 is SGHRS and CDR2 is YFSETQ in the germline V gene. The CDR3 DNA sequence: TGCGCCAGCCGCGACGCTAACGAGCAGTACTTC. Translation: CASRDANEQYF.

The chain uses TRBV18 and TRBJ1-5, with 9 bases lining up with TRBD1. The CDR3 is 15 residues long. Looked up from germline, CDR1 is KGHSH and CDR2 is LQKENI. The junction had 7 bases not matched to a gene; V was cut back by 3 bases and J by 7 bases. CDR3 protein: CASSPDRGSGQPQHF. The CDR3 nucleotides are TGTGCCAGCTCACCCGACAGGGGGTCAGGACAGCCCCAGCATTTT.

With regard to this clone: The same CDR3 can be traced to other DNA sequences in this sample. The rearrangement joins TRBV7-2 to TRBJ2-5, with 9 bases lining up with TRBD2. The last part of the DNA fits TRBJ2-7 better; the J call may be wrong. CDR3 length: 15 residues. Germline-derived CDR1 and CDR2 are SGHTA and FQGNSA. CDR3 in amino acids: CASSFAGGPGAEQYF. The CDR3 bases are TGTGCCAGCAGCTTCGCGGGGGGGCCGGGGGCCGAGCAGTACTTC.

The rearrangement uses TRBV5-6 and TRBJ2-1, with D possibly TRBD1 on 6 matching bases. Per the germline V gene, CDR1 is SGHDT and CDR2 is YYEEEE. Trimming left V 2 bases short and J 2 bases short, with 11 bases between. The CDR3 spans 15 residues. The DNA of the CDR3 is TGTGCCAGCAGCTTTGACAGGCTTCCCTACAATGAGCAGTTCTTC. This translates into CASSFDRLPYNEQFF.

This clone has a handful of counts. This chain uses TRBV11-2 with TRBJ2-1; 9 bases are a match to TRBD1. Germline lookup yields CDR1 SGHAT and CDR2 FQNNGV. The CDR3 is 15 amino acids. The V segment lost 5 bases and the J segment 8 bases; nucleotides outside the gene matches: 10. The CDR3 loop reads CASSLQGQGGDEQFF. In DNA form, the CDR3 reads TGTGCCAGCAGCCTACAGGGACAGGGCGGTGATGAGCAGTTCTTC.

The chain has TRBV28 and TRBJ1-5; 7 bases align to TRBD1. V was pared by 9 bases and J by 0 bases, with 14 bases of the junction left unmatched. The CDR3 totals 17 residues. In germline, CDR1 is MDHEN, CDR2 SYDVKM. The DNA for the CDR3 is TGTGCCAGATCGCCTTTGGGACAGATAACTAGCAATCAGCCCCAGCATTTT. It encodes CARSPLGQITSNQPQHF.

This clone showed up just a few times. The chain is built from TRBV2 and TRBJ2-1; no reliable D call. The CDR3 is 16 residues long. Trimming removed 4 bases at V and 0 bases at J, with 13 bases between. Germline CDR1 and CDR2: SNHLY and FYNNEI. In DNA, the CDR3 is TGTGCCAGCAGTGCCACGAGTCACCGCTCCTACAATGAGCAGTTCTTC. Protein product: CASSATSHRSYNEQFF.

This clone was observed a single time. This chain connects TRBV30 to TRBJ2-2; D remains unclear. The V end was cut by 5 bases, the J end by 5 bases, with 12 bases between. CDR1 is GTSNPN, CDR2 SVGIG, per germline (reference sequence). This CDR3 region has 13 residues. CDR3 loop: CAWATLGTGELFF. The CDR3 DNA reads TGTGCCTGGGCCACTTTGGGGACCGGGGAGCTGTTTTTT.

This clone was picked up a small number of times. This chain uses TRBV6-1 with TRBJ1-5; the D gene is possibly TRBD1 (5 bases). The V end was cut by 6 bases, the J end by 6 bases, with 12 bases between. The CDR3 totals 13 residues. Per germline, CDR1 MNHNS and CDR2 SASEGT. The CDR3 reads CASRWDERQPQHF. CDR3 bases: TGTGCCAGCAGATGGGACGAACGTCAGCCCCAGCATTTT.

The rearrangement uses TRBV11-2 and TRBJ2-5; D gene ambiguous. V dropped 0 bases and J dropped 4 bases, with 3 bases sitting between them. The CDR3 has 12 residues. In germline, CDR1 is SGHAT, CDR2 FQNNGV. CDR3 nucleotide sequence: TGTGCCAGCAGCTTAGAGAGAGAGACCCAGTACTTC. It codes for CASSLERETQYF.

This clone qualifies as medium-sized. The genes are TRBV13 and TRBJ1-1, with D perhaps TRBD1 (5 bases). The V end lost 5 bases, the J end lost 6 bases, and 13 bases lay between the germline ends. Per the germline V gene, CDR1 is PRHDT and CDR2 is FYEKMQ (reference sequence). The CDR3 sequence is 13 residues long. This CDR3 reads CASSHTDSPEAFF. As DNA, the CDR3 is TGTGCCAGCAGCCATACCGACAGCCCTGAAGCTTTCTTT.

The chain combines TRBV6-5 with TRBJ2-7; TRBD1 agrees at 9 bases. The germline V gene has CDR1 MNHEY and CDR2 SVGAGI. The CDR3 has 13 amino acids. V was pared by 6 bases and J by 7 bases, with 7 bases of the junction left unmatched. CDR3 region: CASRLDRGEEQYF. In nucleotides, the CDR3 is TGTGCCAGCAGGCTGGACAGGGGTGAGGAGCAGTACTTC.

This sequence joins TRBV7-8 and TRBJ2-7; D remains unclear. Germline assignment: CDR1 SGHVS and CDR2 FQNEAQ. The CDR3 has 11 residues. V lost 3 bases, J lost 9 bases, and 9 bases lay in between. CDR3 DNA: TGTGCCAGCAGCTTCAAACTAATGCAGTACTTC. Translating it yields CASSFKLMQYF.

V and J are TRBV28 and TRBJ1-6; 9 nucleotides match TRBD1. V dropped 8 bases and J dropped 7; count of bases not matched to a gene: 9. The CDR3 length is 15 residues. Germline CDR1 and CDR2: MDHEN and SYDVKM. CDR3 loop: CASLVRDRANSPLHF. In nucleotides, the CDR3 is TGTGCCAGCCTAGTCAGGGACAGGGCCAATTCACCCCTCCACTTT.